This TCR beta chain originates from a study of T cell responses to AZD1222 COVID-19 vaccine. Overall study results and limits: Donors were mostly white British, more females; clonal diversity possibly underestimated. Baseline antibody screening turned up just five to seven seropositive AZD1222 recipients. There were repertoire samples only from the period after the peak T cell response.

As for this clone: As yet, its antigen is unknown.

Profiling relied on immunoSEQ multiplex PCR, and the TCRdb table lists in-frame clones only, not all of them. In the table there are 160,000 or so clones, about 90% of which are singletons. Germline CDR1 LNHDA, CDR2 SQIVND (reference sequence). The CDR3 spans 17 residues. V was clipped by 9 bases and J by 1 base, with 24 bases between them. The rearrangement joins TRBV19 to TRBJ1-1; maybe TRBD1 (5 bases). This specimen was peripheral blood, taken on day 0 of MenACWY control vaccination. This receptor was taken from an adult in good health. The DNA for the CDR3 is TGTGCCAGCGACCTCGAGTGGGGCTCCGAGAGGAACACTGAAGCTTTCTTT. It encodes CASDLEWGSERNTEAFF.